This record covers a single T cell receptor beta chain. TCRdb fed the 5' RACE reads into MiXCR, producing one record per CDR3 protein. In the table there are about 69,000 distinct CDR3 sequences, roughly 4.9% of which are singletons. This sample stems from a study of early T cells in non-severe SARS-CoV-2 infection. This CDR3 contains 14 residues. Trimming left V 2 bases short and J 2 bases short, with 10 bases between. Germline assignment: CDR1 MNHEY and CDR2 SVGAGI. The TCR originated in an adult who was a healthcare worker with PCR-confirmed SARS-CoV-2 infection or an uninfected control (not recorded which). The donor label of this sample is uncertain. The input for sequencing was whole blood, taken at baseline. This chain connects TRBV6-5 to TRBJ2-7; a weak D match, TRBD2 (5 bases). In nucleotides, the CDR3 is TGTGCCAGCAGTTACGCGGACTCGGCCTACGAGCAGTACTTC. It codes for CASSYADSAYEQYF.